These 25 T cell receptor beta chains were all obtained from the same sample, sequenced in a study of CD8+ T cells in alopecia areata. RNA, once extracted, was reverse transcribed into cDNA for use as the sequencing template. Clones were sequenced by immunoSEQ multiplex PCR, and TCRdb holds only the in-frame ones, with some missing. This sample has more than 90,000 clones, each found more than once. Sequencing was performed on lesional skin. The receptor source for this set is a C3H/HeJ mouse with alopecia areata. Strain haplotype (MHC): H2-k.

This clone was seen only a few times. Mouse germline and gene names are used. Read sequence stops 4 residues before the CDR3 end, and the germline J gene provides the missing end. The chain combines TRBV17 with TRBJ2-4, with D maybe TRBD1 (5 bases). Trimming pared 3 bases from V and 1 base from J, leaving 8 bases between. Germline lookup yields CDR1 MNHDT and CDR2 YYDKIL. The CDR3 sequence is 14 residues long. Incomplete CDR3 DNA: TGTGCTAGCAGTAGGGACACCCGTCAAAAC. The encoded protein is CASSRDTRQN. The full CDR3 is CASSRDTRQNTLYF.

This clone was seen at least ten times. The listed genes are named as in mouse. The CDR3 goes on 4 residues after the read ends, and that part is filled in from the germline J gene. This CDR3 is also generated by other DNA sequences in the sample. The chain uses TRBV13-3 and TRBJ2-1, with TRBD1 matching over 10 bases. This CDR3 spans 14 amino acids. CDR1 and CDR2 from the germline V gene are NNHDY and SYVADS. V dropped 3 bases and J dropped 6; count of bases not matched to a gene: 3. The sequenced part of the CDR3 DNA is TGTGCCAGCAGTGGACAGGGGGCGCTTGCT. Protein product: CASSGQGALA. The entire CDR3 protein is CASSGQGALAEQFF.

This clone has a handful of counts. Gene names and germline refer to mouse. From the germline J gene comes the end of the CDR3, since the read stops 4 residues before it. The gene calls are TRBV1 and TRBJ1-4, with a possible D match to TRBD1 (6 bases). The germline V gene has CDR1 NSQYPW and CDR2 LRSPGD (reference sequence). With 0 bases removed from V and 4 bases from J, the gap between germline ends came to 12 bases. This CDR3 comprises 16 residues. Incomplete CDR3 DNA: TGCACCTGCAGTGCAGAGGGGGGGCGGGACAACGAA. It translates to CTCSAEGGRDNE. The CDR3 in full is CTCSAEGGRDNERLFF.

With regard to this clone: Germline and genes: mouse. The read terminates 4 residues ahead of where the CDR3 ends, so the germline J gene completes it. The V and J genes are TRBV13-1 and TRBJ2-1; 9 nucleotides align to TRBD2. Germline CDR1 and CDR2: NSHNY and SYGAGN. The length of the CDR3 is 15 residues. With V trimmed by 3 bases and J by 0 bases, 1 base remained unmatched. The part of the CDR3 DNA that was read is TGTGCCAGCAGTGTTGGGGGGGCTAACTATGCT. Encoded protein: CASSVGGANYA. The whole CDR3 protein is CASSVGGANYAEQFF.

This clone was found a few times. Each gene name is a mouse one. CDR3 DNA (partial): TGTGCCAGCGGTCAGGGGGCCTCC. It codes for CASGQGAS. The whole CDR3 region reads CASGQGASDYTF. The V gene is TRBV13-2, the J gene TRBJ1-2, with 8 bases that match TRBD1. Sequencing ends 4 residues short of the CDR3 end; the germline J gene provides the rest. Unmatched junction bases numbered 0, after V lost 4 bases and J lost 4 bases. Germline values: CDR1 NNHNN, CDR2 SYGAGS (reference sequence). The CDR3 has 12 residues.

A word on this clone: The germline and genes are mouse ones. The read comes to an end 4 residues before the CDR3 does, leaving the germline J gene to fill in the end. The genes are TRBV13-3 and TRBJ2-3; D gene uncertain. The CDR3 is 15 residues long. From germline, CDR1 is NNHDY and CDR2 SYVADS. Trimming left V 2 bases short and J 0 bases short, with 10 bases between. The CDR3 DNA, read in part, is TGTGCCAGCAGTGACCTGGTTTCTAGTGCAGAA. It codes for CASSDLVSSAE. The whole CDR3 reads CASSDLVSSAETLYF.

This clone was seen more than once but under ten times. The protein listed by TCRdb differs at residue 16 from the translated DNA, so the DNA translation is shown. The gene names given are mouse names. Coverage ceases 3 residues before the CDR3 finishes, and the germline J gene fills in the end. The chain uses TRBV1 and TRBJ1-6; TRBD1 aligns across 7 bases. TRBJ1-6 is sorted into the ORF group, with uncertain function. The ends lost 0 bases at V and 0 bases at J; junction bases unmatched: 8. The germline V gene encodes CDR1 NSQYPW and CDR2 LRSPGD (reference sequence). CDR3 length: 19 amino acids. The CDR3: CTCSADLGQTNSYNSPLYF. The CDR3 bases that were read are TGCACCTGCAGTGCAGATCTGGGACAGACTAATTCCTATAATTCGCCC.

This clone was counted only a few times. The junction does not match germline at one end; this may be a read error. The gene names here belong to mouse. The CDR3 extends 4 residues past the end of the read, so its final part is completed from the germline J gene. The V and J genes are TRBV5 and TRBJ2-7, with D unclear. The CDR3 loop spans 13 amino acids. The germline CDR1 and CDR2 sequences are LGHNA and YNLKQL (reference sequence). The CDR3 DNA, read in part, is TGTGCCATCAGCCCCCGACTCGCCTAT. Translating gives CAISPRLAY. Given in full, the CDR3 is CAISPRLAYEQYF.

Concerning this clone: Germline and genes: mouse. The observed sequence ends 4 residues before the CDR3 terminus, with the missing tail filled in from the germline J gene. The chain employs TRBV13-2 and TRBJ2-3; D is uncertain. Germline CDR1 reads NNHNN; CDR2 reads SYGAGS (reference sequence). This CDR3 region has 13 residues. V lost 3 bases and J lost 0, with 5 bases in between. CDR3 bases read: TGTGCCAGCGGTGCGCAGAGTGCAGAA. This translates into CASGAQSAE. The whole CDR3 region reads CASGAQSAETLYF.

This clone has only a few counts. Any gene name here is a mouse gene name. Coverage ceases 4 residues before the CDR3 finishes, and the germline J gene fills in the end. This chain links TRBV1 with TRBJ2-1, with 9 bases that match TRBD2. This CDR3 is built from 16 residues. V lost 2 bases, J lost 3 bases, and 5 bases stayed unmatched. The germline gives CDR1 NSQYPW, CDR2 LRSPGD (reference sequence). The CDR3 region is CTCSAPRGGAYAEQFF. The sequenced part of the CDR3 DNA is TGCACCTGCAGTGCACCTCGTGGGGGGGCCTATGCT.

With regard to this clone: Germline and genes: mouse. The sequenced fragment ends 4 residues before the CDR3 boundary, so the rest is inferred from the germline J gene. The rearrangement uses TRBV1 and TRBJ2-2, with 9 bases matching TRBD1. CDR3 length equals 16 residues. Germline V gives CDR1 NSQYPW, CDR2 LRSPGD (reference sequence). Trimming at V came to 4 bases and at J to 1 base, leaving 4 bases not matched to a gene. CDR3 amino acids: CTCSGDRGENTGQLYF. The sequenced CDR3 bases are TGCACCTGCAGTGGAGACAGGGGGGAAAACACCGGG. Looking up the rest from reference TRBV1 and TRBJ2-2 gives the full variable domain: VTLLEQNPRWRLVPRGQAVNLRCILKNSQYPWMSWYQQDLQKQLQWLFTLRSPGDKEVKSLPGADYLATRVTDTELRLQVANMSQGRTLYCTCSGDRGENTGQLYFGEGSKLTVL.

On this clone: Germline and genes: mouse. The read terminates 4 residues ahead of where the CDR3 ends, so the germline J gene completes it. This chain joins TRBV19 and TRBJ2-5; 7 bases align to TRBD2. After removal of 2 bases from V and 0 bases from J, the junction contained 6 bases not matched to a gene. There are 16 residues in the CDR3. The germline gives CDR1 FNHDT, CDR2 SITEND (reference sequence). The chain's CDR3 is CASSIHWGPNQDTQYF. CDR3 bases read: TGTGCCAGCAGTATCCACTGGGGACCCAACCAAGAC.

This clone was observed a handful of times. Here the gene names and germline are mouse. With the read ending 4 residues before the CDR3 end, the germline J gene is used to fill in that end. The chain employs TRBV19 and TRBJ1-1, with D maybe TRBD1 (6 bases). Germline loops: CDR1 FNHDT, CDR2 SITEND (reference sequence). CDR3 length: 13 residues. The DNA read from the CDR3 is TGTGCCAGCAGTGTCAGGGGTGGGACA. Translation: CASSVRGGT. The whole CDR3 sequence reads CASSVRGGTEVFF.

Only a few counts were recorded for this clone. Germline and genes: mouse. The read comes to an end 4 residues before the CDR3 does, leaving the germline J gene to fill in the end. The chain carries TRBV13-3 and TRBJ2-2, with a weak D call TRBD2 (7 bases). V lost 3 bases to trimming and J lost 3 bases, with 9 bases between them. The CDR3 covers 14 residues. Germline V gives CDR1 NNHDY, CDR2 SYVADS. This CDR3 is CASSGGADTGQLYF. CDR3 bases read: TGTGCCAGCAGTGGGGGGGCTGACACCGGG.

This clone was seen repeatedly, ten times or more. Germline and genes: mouse. Sequencing ends 4 residues short of the CDR3 end; the germline J gene provides the rest. V and J are TRBV19 and TRBJ2-3; 7 bases map to TRBD2. Germline V gene data show CDR1 as FNHDT and CDR2 as SITEND (reference sequence). After removal of 1 base from V and 3 bases from J, the junction contained 2 bases not matched to a gene. The CDR3 covers 14 residues. The covered CDR3 bases are TGTGCCAGCAGTATAATACTGGGGGCAGAA. Its translation is CASSIILGAE. The entire CDR3 is CASSIILGAETLYF.

This clone was counted between two and nine times. Gene and germline names: mouse. The sequenced fragment ends 4 residues before the CDR3 boundary, so the rest is inferred from the germline J gene. The J gene is TRBJ1-1, the V gene TRBV1; TRBD1 matches 7 bases. V shed 1 base, J shed 4 bases, and the junction held 3 bases outside the gene matches. This CDR3 spans 14 amino acids. CDR1 is NSQYPW and CDR2 is LRSPGD in the germline V gene (reference sequence). The DNA read from the CDR3 is TGCACCTGCAGTGCAGGTACAGGGGCCACA. As protein: CTCSAGTGAT. The whole CDR3 sequence reads CTCSAGTGATEVFF.

Remarks on this clone: Genes here carry mouse names. The CDR3 reads CASGGDWGRSQNTLYF. CDR3 DNA (partial): TGTGCCAGCGGTGGGGACTGGGGACGGAGTCAAAAC. The rearrangement uses TRBV13-2 and TRBJ2-4; 10 bases are a match to TRBD2. The read finishes 4 residues shy of the CDR3 end, and the germline J gene is used to complete it. V was pared by 3 bases and J by 0 bases, with 4 bases of the junction left unmatched. The CDR3 runs to 16 residues. CDR1 NNHNN and CDR2 SYGAGS come from the germline V gene (reference sequence).

On this clone: The gene names given are mouse names. The sequence runs out 4 residues before the end of the CDR3; the remainder is reconstructed from the germline J gene. The chain carries TRBV19 and TRBJ2-1; D is uncertain. This CDR3 is 11 amino acids long. Germline V CDR1 and CDR2: FNHDT, SITEND (reference sequence). The germline V and J ends were trimmed by 5 bases and 4 bases, with 4 bases remaining between them. CDR3 region: CASSPYAEQFF. The covered CDR3 bases are TGTGCCAGCAGCCCATATGCT.

This clone was counted a few times. Each gene name is a mouse one. The CDR3: CASSDRKDWGPETLYF. CDR3 DNA, as far as it was read: TGTGCCAGCAGTGATCGGAAGGACTGGGGTCCAGAA. This chain connects TRBV13-3 to TRBJ2-3; 9 bases line up with TRBD2. The read gets to within 4 residues of the CDR3 end, and the germline J gene fills in the rest. Trimming cost V 1 base and J 4 bases; bases outside gene matches: 7. Germline assignment: CDR1 NNHDY and CDR2 SYVADS. The CDR3 sequence is 16 residues long.

This clone has just a few counts. All gene names here are mouse names. Read coverage stops 4 residues before the CDR3 terminus; the germline J gene supplies the remainder. The chain employs TRBV13-2 and TRBJ2-5, with 10 bases that match TRBD2. This CDR3 is 15 amino acids long. The ends lost 6 bases at V and 0 bases at J; junction bases unmatched: 4. The germline CDR1 and CDR2 sequences are NNHNN and SYGAGS (reference sequence). The sequenced part of the CDR3 DNA is TGTGCCAGCGCCGGGGACTGGGGTAACCAAGAC. Translating gives CASAGDWGNQD. In full, the CDR3 reads CASAGDWGNQDTQYF.

About this clone: Each gene name is a mouse one. The read finishes 4 residues shy of the CDR3 end, and the germline J gene is used to complete it. V usage is TRBV13-3 and J usage is TRBJ2-5, with 12 positions matching TRBD2. From germline, CDR1 is NNHDY and CDR2 SYVADS. The CDR3 extends over 16 amino acids. This CDR3 reads CASSRTGTGGKDTQYF. Incomplete CDR3 DNA: TGTGCCAGCAGCCGCACCGGGACTGGGGGGAAAGAC.

This clone was recorded a few times. Each gene name is a mouse one. Read coverage stops 4 residues before the CDR3 terminus; the germline J gene supplies the remainder. This chain links TRBV1 with TRBJ1-1; the match to TRBD1 covers 10 bases. The germline CDR1 and CDR2 sequences are NSQYPW and LRSPGD (reference sequence). The junction had 2 bases not matched to a gene; V was cut back by 10 bases and J by 0 bases. The CDR3 consists of 13 residues. CDR3: CTSGQGTNTEVFF. Partial CDR3 DNA: TGCACCTCGGGACAGGGGACAAACACA.

In regard to this clone: Gene labels here are mouse ones. The read falls 4 residues short of the CDR3 end, and the missing part is taken from the germline J gene. The chain carries TRBV1 and TRBJ2-2; 10 positions agree with TRBD1. Germline V CDR1 and CDR2: NSQYPW, LRSPGD (reference sequence). The J segment lost 0 bases and the V segment lost 4 bases, leaving 2 bases of the junction unmatched. The CDR3 is 16 amino acids. CDR3 bases read: TGCACCTGCAGTGAGACAGGGGGCACAAACACCGGG. This sequence encodes CTCSETGGTNTG. The whole CDR3 sequence reads CTCSETGGTNTGQLYF.

This clone turned up a few times. The gene symbols are mouse symbols. The read stops 4 residues short of the end of the CDR3; the missing end is completed from the germline J gene. The chain recombines TRBV13-1 with TRBJ2-7, with D perhaps matching TRBD1 (5 bases). Germline CDR1 NSHNY, CDR2 SYGAGN. V shed 3 bases and J shed 0 bases, with 7 bases lying between them. This CDR3 has 13 amino acids. The CDR3 sequence is CASSGQFSYEQYF. Partial CDR3 DNA: TGTGCCAGCAGTGGACAGTTCTCCTAT.

This clone came up a few times. Genes and germline are mouse. The read halts 4 residues ahead of the CDR3 end, with the missing end drawn from the germline J gene. V gene TRBV17 combines with J gene TRBJ1-4; D gene unclear. The germline V gene has CDR1 MNHDT and CDR2 YYDKIL. CDR3 size: 12 residues. Trimming stripped 6 bases from V and 5 bases from J, with 7 bases between. The CDR3 DNA, read in part, is TGTGCTAGCAGCATACAGAACGAA. It yields the protein CASSIQNE. The CDR3 as a whole reads CASSIQNERLFF.